This T cell receptor beta chain was identified in a study of shared clonotypes between healthy human individuals. Study processing details: For the immunoSEQ data, sequences were junction-only without quality scores, so filtering differed. Data came from immunoSEQ multiplex PCR; TCRdb stores just in-frame clones and leaves some out. V and J calls and clone size follow that table, whereas D and trimming were derived from the DNA. The table includes about 2 million clones, just under 95% detected once. Naive CD8 isolation took CD45RO-negative cells positively selected for CCR7 and excluded terminally differentiated effector memory CD45RA+ cells. Trimming removed 10 bases at V and 6 bases at J, with 15 bases between. CDR1 and CDR2 from the germline V gene are MNHEY and SVGAGI. The CDR3 has 13 amino acids.

The V call is TRBV6-5, the J call TRBJ1-4, with a tentative D call TRBD1 (5 bases). The receptor's source is a man between 18 and 35 years old in good health. Sequences were obtained from naive CD8+ T cells sorted from blood. The CDR3 loop reads CATIGGRHEKLFF. Written as DNA, the CDR3 is TGTGCCACCATTGGGGGTAGACATGAAAAACTGTTTTTT.